The 18 T cell receptor beta chains below were found in one sample sequenced in a study of T cell changes during pregnancy in multiple sclerosis. TCRdb keeps only in-frame clones here, not all; method: immunoSEQ multiplex PCR. Among around 110,000 clones listed, 92% were seen once. The sample in question was peripheral blood, obtained in the third trimester of pregnancy. These receptor sequences come from a female donor with multiple sclerosis, enrolled in a pregnancy study.

J is TRBJ1-2 and V is TRBV11-2; D is ambiguous. Trimming cost V 1 base and J 8 bases, with 8 bases left between them. This CDR3 comprises 12 residues. Germline CDR1 is SGHAT and CDR2 is FQNNGV. Written as DNA, the CDR3 is TGTGCCAGCAGCTTAGGTCCAGTGGGCTACACCTTC. Translation: CASSLGPVGYTF. Supplemented by reference TRBV11-2 and TRBJ1-2, the full variable domain reads EAGVAQSPRYKIIEKRQSVAFWCNPISGHATLYWYQQILGQGPKLLIQFQNNGVVDDSQLPKDRFSAERLKGVDSTLKIQPAKLEDSAVYLCASSLGPVGYTFGSGTRLTVV.

The V call is TRBV30, the J call TRBJ1-2; possible D gene TRBD1, 5 bases. CDR1 is GTSNPN and CDR2 is SVGIG in the germline V gene (reference sequence). V shed 4 bases and J shed 5 bases, with 17 bases lying between them. The CDR3 loop spans 14 amino acids. The CDR3: CAWKRTGEGYGYTF. The CDR3, as DNA: TGTGCCTGGAAGCGAACGGGGGAAGGGTATGGCTACACCTTC.

The V call is TRBV5-8, the J call TRBJ2-7, with 7 bases aligning to TRBD1. Trimming at V came to 0 bases and at J to 0 bases, leaving 0 bases not matched to a gene. Germline assignment: CDR1 SGHTS and CDR2 YDEGEE. The CDR3 is 14 residues long. CDR3 nucleotide sequence: TGTGCCAGCAGCTTGGGGGACAGCTCCTACGAGCAGTACTTC. This codes for CASSLGDSSYEQYF.

The chain uses TRBV19 and TRBJ2-3; tentative D call: TRBD1 (6 bases). V dropped 5 bases and J dropped 4 bases, with 13 bases sitting between them. Looked up from germline, CDR1 is LNHDA and CDR2 is SQIVND (reference sequence). The CDR3 has 14 amino acids. CDR3 nucleotide sequence: TGTGCCAGTAGTTCAGGGGATTGGGCAGATACGCAGTATTTT. Its protein is CASSSGDWADTQYF.

The gene calls are TRBV20-1 and TRBJ1-1, with TRBD1 as a possible D gene (5 bases). From germline, CDR1 is DFQATT and CDR2 SNEGSKA (reference sequence). V gave up 4 bases and J gave up 6 bases, with 9 bases separating them. The length of the CDR3 is 11 residues. As DNA, the CDR3 is TGCAGTGCTACCAGGGTTGCTGAAGCTTTCTTT. As protein: CSATRVAEAFF.

The chain is built from TRBV7-9 and TRBJ2-1; D is perhaps TRBD2 (5 bases). The CDR3 covers 12 residues. Deletions cut 1 base from V and 8 bases from J, with 6 bases between. The germline CDR1 and CDR2 sequences are SEHNR and FQNEAQ (reference sequence). CDR3 in DNA: TGTGCCAGCAGCTTAGAAGCGGATGAGCAGTTCTTC. Protein sequence: CASSLEADEQFF.

The chain employs TRBV27 and TRBJ2-7, with TRBD1 as a possible D gene (6 bases). Trimming left V 2 bases short and J 1 base short, with 12 bases between. This CDR3 contains 15 residues. Germline CDR1 and CDR2: MNHEY and SMNVEV (reference sequence). The CDR3 DNA reads as TGTGCCAGCAGTTTAAGTACAGGGCCATCCTACGAGCAGTACTTC. It translates to CASSLSTGPSYEQYF.

J is TRBJ2-4 and V is TRBV10-3; 7 bases align to TRBD1. The CDR3 has 13 residues. The V segment lost 6 bases and the J segment 5 bases; nucleotides outside the gene matches: 4. The germline CDR1 and CDR2 sequences are ENHRY and SYGVKD. CDR3 bases: TGTGCCATCAGCCCCGACAGGGAAAACATTCAGTACTTC. Translated: CAISPDRENIQYF.

The V gene is TRBV27, the J gene TRBJ2-1, with 11 bases identical to TRBD2. Trimming cost V 0 bases and J 6 bases; bases outside gene matches: 10. CDR3 length: 18 amino acids. Germline lookup yields CDR1 MNHEY and CDR2 SMNVEV (reference sequence). The CDR3 sequence is CASSLSLAGVGGFNEQFF. The DNA of the CDR3 is TGTGCCAGCAGTTTATCACTAGCGGGAGTAGGGGGGTTCAATGAGCAGTTCTTC.

The chain couples TRBV5-6 to TRBJ2-1; D is perhaps TRBD2 (7 bases). The length of the CDR3 is 17 residues. Germline V gives CDR1 SGHDT, CDR2 YYEEEE. The V and J ends lost 1 base and 0 bases respectively, with 14 bases between them. In DNA, the CDR3 is TGTGCCAGCAGCTTGTCGGGGGGCACCAGCTCCTACAATGAGCAGTTCTTC. This sequence encodes CASSLSGGTSSYNEQFF.

The chain is built from TRBV7-9 and TRBJ2-1; maybe TRBD2 (6 bases). V was cut by 3 bases and J by 0 bases, with 9 bases left in between. Germline V gene sequence: CDR1 SEHNR, CDR2 FQNEAQ (reference sequence). This CDR3 has 15 residues. The CDR3 spells CASSFGGPSYNEQFF. DNA for the CDR3: TGTGCCAGCAGCTTCGGAGGGCCCTCCTACAATGAGCAGTTCTTC.

The chain couples TRBV4-2 to TRBJ2-1, with 7 bases matching TRBD2. The germline CDR1 and CDR2 sequences are LGHNA and YNFKEQ. V was pared by 0 bases and J by 4 bases, with 9 bases of the junction left unmatched. CDR3 length equals 17 residues. This CDR3 is CASSQEEERGIYNEQFF. CDR3 in DNA: TGTGCCAGCAGCCAAGAAGAAGAGCGGGGAATTTACAATGAGCAGTTCTTC.

The J gene is TRBJ1-2, the V gene TRBV28; D possibly corresponds to TRBD1 (5 bases). This CDR3 is 15 amino acids long. Germline V gene lookup returns CDR1 MDHEN and CDR2 SYDVKM. V lost 3 bases, J lost 2 bases, and 13 bases lay in between. The CDR3 sequence: CASSLGGGRNYGYTF. CDR3 DNA: TGTGCCAGCAGTTTGGGGGGGGGTCGGAACTATGGCTACACCTTC.

In this sample, this clone turned up once. The gene calls are TRBV18 and TRBJ1-1, with D tentatively TRBD1 (5 bases). CDR3 length equals 15 residues. Deletions cut 3 bases from V and 1 base from J, with 12 bases between. The germline V gene encodes CDR1 KGHSH and CDR2 LQKENI. The CDR3 sequence: CASSPRTPKNTEAFF. Written as DNA, the CDR3 is TGTGCCAGCTCACCCCGGACACCCAAGAACACTGAAGCTTTCTTT. The full variable domain, its missing parts supplied by reference TRBV18 and TRBJ1-1, is NAGVMQNPRHLVRRRGQEARLRCSPMKGHSHVYWYRQLPEEGLKFMVYLQKENIIDESGMPKERFSAEFPKEGPSILRIQQVVRGDSAAYFCASSPRTPKNTEAFFGQGTRLTVV.

The rearrangement uses TRBV15 and TRBJ2-5, with 8 bases that match TRBD1. J was trimmed by 4 bases and V by 2 bases; bases with no gene match: 12. Germline loops: CDR1 LNHNV, CDR2 YYDKDF (reference sequence). There are 17 residues in the CDR3. CDR3 sequence reads: CATSRPTSGGAGETQYF. The CDR3 DNA is TGTGCCACCAGCAGACCAACTTCAGGGGGCGCGGGAGAGACCCAGTACTTC. Full variable domain (missing parts from reference TRBV15 and TRBJ2-5): DAMVIQNPRYQVTQFGKPVTLSCSQTLNHNVMYWYQQKSSQAPKLLFHYYDKDFNNEADTPDNFQSRRPNTSFCFLDIRSPGLGDTAMYLCATSRPTSGGAGETQYFGPGTRLLVL.

The chain employs TRBV20-1 and TRBJ1-4; weak D call: TRBD1 (5 bases). This CDR3 has 11 amino acids. V gave up 1 base and J gave up 12 bases, with 9 bases separating them. The germline V gene encodes CDR1 DFQATT and CDR2 SNEGSKA (reference sequence). The CDR3 sequence is CSARGRGELFF. CDR3 sequence (DNA): TGCAGTGCTAGAGGCCGGGGGGAACTGTTTTTT.

This chain joins TRBV2 and TRBJ1-1; D is unresolved. Germline lookup yields CDR1 SNHLY and CDR2 FYNNEI. V was cut by 4 bases and J by 0 bases, with 3 bases left in between. CDR3 length: 12 residues. The CDR3 sequence is CASSAVNTEAFF. CDR3 DNA: TGTGCCAGCAGTGCAGTGAACACTGAAGCTTTCTTT.

Written as DNA, the CDR3 is TGTGCCAGCAGTGAAGTCGAAGCGGGAGCGATAGATACGCAGTATTTT. This codes for CASSEVEAGAIDTQYF. The chain couples TRBV6-1 to TRBJ2-3, with 8 bases aligning to TRBD2. V was clipped by 1 base and J by 5 bases; unmatched bases: 8. Germline CDR1 and CDR2: MNHNS and SASEGT. This CDR3 comprises 16 residues.